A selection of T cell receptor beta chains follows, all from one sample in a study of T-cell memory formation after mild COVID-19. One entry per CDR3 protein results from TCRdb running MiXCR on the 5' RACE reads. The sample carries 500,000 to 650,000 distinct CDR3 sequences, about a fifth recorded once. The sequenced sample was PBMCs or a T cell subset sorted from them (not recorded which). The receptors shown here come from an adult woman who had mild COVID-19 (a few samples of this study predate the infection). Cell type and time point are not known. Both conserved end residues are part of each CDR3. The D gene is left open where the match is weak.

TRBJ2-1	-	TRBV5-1	CASSFDRRAEQFF
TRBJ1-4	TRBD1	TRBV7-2	CASSPGGPNEKLFF
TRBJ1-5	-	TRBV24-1	CATSASTANQPQHF
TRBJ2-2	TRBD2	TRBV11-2	CASSSRLTSGGNTGELFF
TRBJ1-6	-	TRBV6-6	CASSYYPKGASPLHF
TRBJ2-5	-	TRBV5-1	CASSLVRQEKETQYF
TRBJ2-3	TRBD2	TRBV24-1	CATSDHGRAFDTQYF
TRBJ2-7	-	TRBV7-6	CASSLGDPYEQYF
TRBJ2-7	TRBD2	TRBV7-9	CASSSLAGGSYEQYF
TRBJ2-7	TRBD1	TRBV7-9	CASSWTGPLGEQYF
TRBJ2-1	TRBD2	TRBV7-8	CASSWGLAESYNEQFF
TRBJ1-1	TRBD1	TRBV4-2	CASSPGQGARETEAFF
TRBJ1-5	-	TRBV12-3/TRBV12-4	CASSPGPPSGQPQHF
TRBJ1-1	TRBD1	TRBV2	CASRDNRGVTEAFF
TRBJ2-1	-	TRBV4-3	CASSQAGLSKGLYNEQFF
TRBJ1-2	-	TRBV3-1	CASSPWTDLHYGYTF
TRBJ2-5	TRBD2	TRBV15	CATSRTGTSGETQYF
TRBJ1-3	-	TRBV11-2	CASSSMGPGNTIYF
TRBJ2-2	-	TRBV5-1	CASSLGDGPSTGELFF
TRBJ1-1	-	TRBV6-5	CASSYMGGVKNTEAFF
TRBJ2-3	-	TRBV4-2	CASSQDELLSF
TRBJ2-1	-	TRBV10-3	CAIRQTPDPPQDEQFF
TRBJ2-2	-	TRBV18	CASSPPTRAAGELFF
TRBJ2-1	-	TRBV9	CASSVDPGYLSYNEQFF
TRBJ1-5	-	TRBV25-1	CARGRFDNQPQHF
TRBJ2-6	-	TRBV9	CASSGGTGRGANVLTF
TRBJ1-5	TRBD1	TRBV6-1	CASSVQGASGQPQHF
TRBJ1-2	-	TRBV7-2	CASSLPGSWAYTF
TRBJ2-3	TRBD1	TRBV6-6	CASRTGTVSTDTQYF
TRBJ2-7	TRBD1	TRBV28	CASSLWPRQGSYEQYF
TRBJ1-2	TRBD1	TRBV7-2	CASSLSTGDNYGYTF
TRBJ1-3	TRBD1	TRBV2	CASSATDRAGNTIYF
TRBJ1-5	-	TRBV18	CASSPSQGYSNQPQHF
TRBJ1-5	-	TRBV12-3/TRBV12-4	CASSTPRNQPQHF
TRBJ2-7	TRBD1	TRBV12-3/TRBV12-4	CASSPPDRHPYEQYF
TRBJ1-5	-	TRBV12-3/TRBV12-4	CASKADNKGNQPQHF
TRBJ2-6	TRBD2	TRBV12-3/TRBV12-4	CASSQRTSGVSGANVLTF
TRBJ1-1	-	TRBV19	CGSSNPSTANTEAFF
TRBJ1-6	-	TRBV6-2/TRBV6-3	CASRSRGFLHF
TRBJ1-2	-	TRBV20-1	CSAGGSNYGYTF
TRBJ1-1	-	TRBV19	CASSIRTGLPNTEAFF
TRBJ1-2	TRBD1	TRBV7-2	CASSSWTGTEYGYTF
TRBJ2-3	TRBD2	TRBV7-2	CASSLGLAGDWDTQYF
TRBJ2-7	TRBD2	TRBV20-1	CSARSPSGGYEQYF
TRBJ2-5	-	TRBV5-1	CASSLDEGWETQYF
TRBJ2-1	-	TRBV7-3	CASTPGRTGDTEQFF
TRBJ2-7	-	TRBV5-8	CASRDQYEQYF
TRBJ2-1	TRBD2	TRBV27	CASTFGTSGGNEQFF
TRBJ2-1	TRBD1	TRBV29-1	CSVDRGLYNEQFF
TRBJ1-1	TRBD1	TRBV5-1	CASSRIGQGNTEAFF
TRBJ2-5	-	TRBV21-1	CASSKPGHPGTQYF
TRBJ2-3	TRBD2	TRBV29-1	CSFWTSGSASTDTQYF
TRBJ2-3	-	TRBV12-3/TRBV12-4	CASSLTSRPPDTQYF
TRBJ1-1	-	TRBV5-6	CASSISNTEAFF
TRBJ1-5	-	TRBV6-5	CASSYGPLYGGQPQHF
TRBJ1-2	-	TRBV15	CATSITENYGYTF
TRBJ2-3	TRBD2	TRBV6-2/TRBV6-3	CASSYRRGESTDTQYF
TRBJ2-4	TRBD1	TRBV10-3	CAISDAGTGEGIQYF
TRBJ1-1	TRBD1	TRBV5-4	CASSPGQDWLNTEAFF